This is a list of T cell receptor beta chains from one sample in a study of cytomegalovirus exposure and HLA in healthy donors. Sequencing used immunoSEQ multiplex PCR; TCRdb keeps in-frame clones, though not all of them. The table records around 150,000 clones, around 63% of them present only once. The sample consisted of PBMCs. The origin of the receptors is a human donor in good health. The CDR3 runs from the conserved cysteine through the conserved F or W. A D gene is named only where the DNA matches it firmly. Expanded clones get a size class; other rows say once, few or many, or leave the size out.

clone size	V gene	J gene	D gene	CDR3 protein	CDR3 DNA
.	TRBV7-6	TRBJ2-3	TRBD1	CASSLQEGALDTQYF	TGTGCCAGCAGCCTTCAAGAGGGGGCGTTAGATACGCAGTATTTT
few	TRBV7-3	TRBJ2-5	.	CASSLSPGRMETQYF	TGTGCCAGCAGCTTATCCCCCGGGAGAATGGAGACCCAGTACTTC
few	TRBV7-9	TRBJ2-1	.	CASSSWVHGENEQFF	TGTGCCAGCAGCTCGTGGGTACATGGGGAGAATGAGCAGTTCTTC
.	TRBV4-1	TRBJ2-3	.	CASSPDGSQDTQYF	TGCGCCAGCAGCCCCGACGGGTCACAAGATACGCAGTATTTT
.	TRBV27	TRBJ2-3	TRBD1	CASSLSTGNTDTQYF	TGTGCCAGCAGTTTATCGACAGGGAACACAGATACGCAGTATTTT
.	TRBV19	TRBJ2-1	.	CASRSDYNEQFF	TGTGCCAGTCGGAGTGACTACAATGAGCAGTTCTTC
.	TRBV7-8	TRBJ2-3	.	CASSPFSRRDTQYF	TGTGCCAGCAGCCCGTTTTCGCGGCGGGATACGCAGTATTTT
.	TRBV15	TRBJ2-7	.	CATSRRQGGYEQYF	TGTGCCACCAGCAGAAGACAGGGAGGATACGAGCAGTACTTC
.	TRBV14	TRBJ1-2	TRBD1	CASSPGQNYGYTF	TGTGCCAGCAGTCCGGGACAGAACTATGGCTACACCTTC
few	TRBV4-1	TRBJ2-1	TRBD1	CASSQDYGTGSYNEQFF	TGCGCCAGCAGCCAAGACTACGGGACAGGCTCCTACAATGAGCAGTTCTTC
few	TRBV7-9	TRBJ2-4	.	CASSFTGNIQYF	TGTGCCAGCAGCTTTACAGGGAACATTCAGTACTTC
.	TRBV11-2	TRBJ2-2	.	CASSLEPGSCFF	.
.	TRBV5-1	TRBJ2-1	TRBD2	CASSFGPGLAGNEQFF	TGCGCCAGCAGCTTTGGTCCGGGACTAGCGGGAAATGAGCAGTTCTTC
few	TRBV6-5	TRBJ2-1	TRBD1	CASRQGGFRYNEQFF	TGTGCCAGCAGACAAGGGGGCTTTAGGTACAATGAGCAGTTCTTC
.	TRBV5-8	TRBJ2-5	TRBD2	CASSPTSGREETQYF	TGTGCCAGCAGCCCGACTAGCGGGAGGGAAGAGACCCAGTACTTC
few	TRBV4-1	TRBJ1-4	.	CASSQGRGGPFLNEKLFF	TGCGCCAGCAGCCAAGGTCGAGGGGGTCCGTTTCTTAATGAAAAACTGTTTTTT
.	TRBV7-9	TRBJ1-4	.	CASSPQWGRRTNEKLFF	TGTGCCAGCAGCCCCCAGTGGGGGCGTAGGACTAATGAAAAACTGTTTTTT
.	TRBV15	TRBJ2-7	.	CATSRATEIGYEQYF	TGTGCCACCAGCAGAGCAACGGAGATTGGCTACGAGCAGTACTTC
.	TRBV6-5	TRBJ2-2	TRBD1	CASSLDRVNTGELFF	TGTGCCAGCAGCCTGGACAGGGTGAACACCGGGGAGCTGTTTTTT
.	TRBV18	TRBJ1-1	TRBD1	CASSSNGQATEAFF	TGTGCCAGCTCGTCAAACGGACAGGCCACTGAAGCTTTCTTT
few	TRBV2	TRBJ2-7	TRBD1	CASSEAGTGGENYEQYF	TGTGCCAGCAGTGAAGCGGGGACAGGGGGCGAAAATTACGAGCAGTACTTC
.	TRBV19	TRBJ1-5	.	CASSRGREGNQPQHF	TGTGCCAGTAGTAGGGGCAGGGAGGGCAATCAGCCCCAGCATTTT
.	TRBV14	TRBJ1-1	.	CASSPFGLSTAEAFF	TGTGCCAGCAGCCCGTTTGGGCTGAGTACGGCTGAAGCTTTCTTT
.	TRBV9	TRBJ2-3	TRBD2	CASSVGAGGGDTQYF	TGTGCCAGCAGCGTAGGTGCGGGAGGCGGGGATACGCAGTATTTT